The rows below give T cell receptor beta chains drawn from one sample of a study of OX40 agonist ivuxolimab in advanced cancers. Here immunoSEQ multiplex PCR was the method, and the copy in TCRdb shows in-frame clones only, minus some. The table records roughly 70,000 clones, 85% of them present only once. The sample consisted of CD4+ or CD8+ T cells sorted from blood, taken in a trial of the OX40 agonist ivuxolimab. Source of these receptors: an adult with an advanced solid tumor such as melanoma, head and neck, liver or kidney cancer. The CDR3 runs from the conserved cysteine through the conserved F or W. Each record gives: clone size, V gene, D gene, J gene, CDR3 protein, CDR3 DNA. D genes are given only for firm matches. A row's size may be missing; if present it is once, few, many or a size class.

>NA|TRBV18|NA|TRBJ2-3
CASSLFDGTDTQYF
TGTGCCAGCTCCCTCTTCGATGGCACAGATACGCAGTATTTT
>NA|TRBV14|TRBD2|TRBJ2-1
CASSSGLAGANYNEQFF
TGTGCCAGCAGCTCGGGACTAGCGGGGGCTAACTACAATGAGCAGTTCTTC
>NA|TRBV12-5|NA|TRBJ2-6
CAGVVVSSGANVLTF
TGTGCCGGGGTGGTCGTCAGCTCTGGGGCCAACGTCCTGACTTTC
>NA|TRBV28|NA|TRBJ2-2
CASGRQGITGELFF
TGTGCCAGCGGGAGGCAGGGAATCACCGGGGAGCTGTTTTTT
>NA|TRBV27|NA|TRBJ2-3
CASSLSGGSTDTQYF
TGTGCCAGCAGTTTATCAGGGGGGAGCACAGATACGCAGTATTTT
>NA|TRBV7-2|NA|TRBJ2-3
CASSLVGGNTDTQYF
TGTGCCAGCAGCTTAGTAGGCGGGAACACAGATACGCAGTATTTT
>NA|TRBV6-1|TRBD1|TRBJ1-5
CASSGAPGQGSVRQNQPQHF
TGTGCCAGCAGTGGAGCACCGGGACAGGGATCAGTTCGCCAGAATCAGCCCCAGCATTTT
>NA|TRBV28|TRBD1|TRBJ1-3
CASSNSDRGGNTIYF
TGTGCCAGCAGCAACTCTGACAGGGGAGGAAACACCATATATTTT
>NA|TRBV12-5|TRBD1|TRBJ2-7
CASGSSGTGGRVEQYF
TGTGCTAGTGGTTCATCCGGGACAGGGGGCCGGGTCGAGCAGTACTTC
>NA|TRBV28|NA|TRBJ2-7
CASPTAYEQYF
TGTGCCAGCCCGACAGCCTACGAGCAGTACTTC
>few|TRBV25-1|NA|TRBJ1-6
CASKGALGSPLHF
TGTGCCAGCAAAGGGGCGCTGGGTTCACCCCTCCACTTT
>NA|TRBV7-6|NA|TRBJ2-7
CASSLDAGFFYEQYF
TGTGCCAGCAGCTTGGACGCTGGATTCTTCTACGAGCAGTACTTC
>NA|TRBV18|NA|TRBJ2-3
CASSPRTGGTDTQYF
TGTGCCAGCTCACCCCGTACGGGAGGCACAGATACGCAGTATTTT
>NA|TRBV6-6|TRBD1|TRBJ1-2
CASSYFDRGTYGYTF
TGTGCCAGCAGTTACTTCGACAGGGGGACCTATGGCTACACCTTC
>NA|TRBV28|TRBD2|TRBJ2-3
CASSLGGGGTDTQYF
TGTGCCAGCAGTTTGGGGGGGGGTGGCACAGATACGCAGTATTTT
>NA|TRBV6-1|NA|TRBJ2-7
CAIRGLSYYEQYF
TGTGCCATCAGGGGCCTATCTTACTACGAGCAGTACTTC
>NA|TRBV4-1|NA|TRBJ1-1
CASSPGLYGTEAFF
TGCGCCAGCAGCCCGGGACTATATGGCACTGAAGCCTTCTTT
>NA|TRBV7-2|NA|TRBJ1-1
CASSPSPFRGYGTEAFF
TGTGCCAGCAGCCCTTCTCCTTTTAGAGGATATGGCACTGAAGCTTTCTTT
>NA|TRBV5-1|NA|TRBJ2-7
CASQSPGSYEQYF
TGCGCCAGCCAAAGTCCGGGGTCCTACGAGCAGTACTTC
>NA|TRBV11-1|NA|TRBJ2-6
CASSLAGFSGANVLTF
TGTGCCAGCAGCTTAGCGGGATTCTCTGGGGCCAACGTCCTGACTTTC
>NA|TRBV9|NA|TRBJ1-1
CASSALGAGGTEAFF
TGTGCCAGCAGCGCCCTTGGGGCAGGAGGCACTGAAGCTTTCTTT
>NA|TRBV28|NA|TRBJ1-5
CASRLGSSLISNQPQHF
TGTGCCAGCAGATTGGGGTCCTCATTGATTAGCAATCAGCCCCAGCATTTT
>NA|TRBV27|NA|TRBJ2-5
CASSLKPQETQYF
TGTGCCAGCAGTTTAAAGCCCCAAGAGACCCAGTACTTC
>NA|TRBV11-3|TRBD1|TRBJ2-1
CASSLDWTGAYNEQFF
TGTGCCAGCAGCTTAGATTGGACAGGGGCCTACAATGAGCAGTTCTTC
>NA|TRBV7-7|NA|TRBJ1-1
CASSSSRDTEAFF
TGTGCCAGCAGCTCCTCTCGGGACACTGAAGCTTTCTTT
>NA|TRBV7-2|TRBD2|TRBJ2-7
CASSFGLAGLYTSYEQYF
TGTGCCAGCAGCTTCGGACTAGCGGGACTTTATACCTCCTACGAGCAGTACTTC
>few|TRBV10-3|NA|TRBJ2-7
CATRTGRIPYEQYF
TGTGCCACCCGTACGGGGAGGATCCCCTACGAGCAGTACTTC
>NA|TRBV14|NA|TRBJ1-2
CASSQSNYGYTF
TGTGCCAGCAGCCAAAGTAACTATGGCTACACCTTC
>NA|TRBV6-1|NA|TRBJ2-3
CASSQGRADTQYF
TGTGCCAGCAGCCAGGGGAGGGCAGATACGCAGTATTTT
>NA|TRBV28|NA|TRBJ1-4
CASSMRNEKLFF
TGTGCCAGCAGCATGAGGAATGAAAAACTGTTTTTT
>NA|TRBV11-1|NA|TRBJ2-7
CASSWQGSSSYEQYF
TGTGCCAGCAGCTGGCAGGGCTCCAGCTCCTACGAGCAGTACTTC
>NA|TRBV5-1|TRBD2|TRBJ2-1
CASSAQTSGGGNEQFF
TGCGCCAGCAGCGCTCAGACTAGCGGTGGAGGTAATGAGCAGTTCTTC
>NA|TRBV5-6|TRBD1|TRBJ2-7
CASSLTGLEQYF
TGTGCCAGCAGCCTGACAGGGCTCGAGCAGTACTTC
>NA|TRBV28|TRBD2|TRBJ2-1
CASSSSRTSGPEQFF
TGTGCCAGCAGTTCCTCCAGGACTAGCGGGCCCGAGCAGTTCTTC
>NA|TRBV5-1|NA|TRBJ2-7
CARAFQEQYF
TGCGCCAGGGCATTTCAGGAGCAGTACTTC
>NA|TRBV2|NA|TRBJ2-2
CASSVLGGGTGELFF
TGTGCCAGCAGTGTGTTGGGAGGGGGCACCGGGGAGCTGTTTTTT
>NA|TRBV6-1|TRBD1|TRBJ2-7
CASRPGQGYEQYF
TGTGCCAGCAGACCGGGACAGGGGTACGAGCAGTACTTC
>NA|TRBV5-6|NA|TRBJ2-2
CASSWNALRNTGELFF
TGTGCCAGCAGCTGGAACGCATTACGGAACACCGGGGAGCTGTTTTTT
>NA|TRBV9|NA|TRBJ2-3
CASSVEGQSTDTQYF
TGTGCCAGCAGCGTAGAGGGGCAAAGCACAGATACGCAGTATTTT
>NA|TRBV7-9|NA|TRBJ2-3
CASSFRAPSTDTQYF
TGTGCCAGCAGCTTCCGGGCACCTAGCACAGATACGCAGTATTTT
>few|TRBV29-1|TRBD1|TRBJ1-1
CSAVGTENTEAFF
TGCAGCGCCGTCGGGACAGAGAACACTGAAGCTTTCTTT
>few|TRBV9|NA|TRBJ1-1
CASSVGNRRNTEAFF
TGTGCCAGCAGCGTAGGGAACAGGAGGAACACTGAAGCTTTCTTT
>NA|TRBV6-6|TRBD1|TRBJ1-4
CASKTGGSEKLFF
TGTGCCAGCAAGACAGGGGGGTCGGAAAAACTGTTTTTT
>NA|TRBV7-2|NA|TRBJ1-2
CASSLDSPPLYGYTF
TGTGCCAGCAGCTTGGACTCCCCACCACTGTATGGCTACACCTTC
>NA|TRBV4-2|TRBD2|TRBJ2-3
CASSQQTSGGAVLRTDTQYF
TGTGCCAGCAGCCAACAGACTAGCGGGGGGGCGGTTCTACGCACAGATACGCAGTATTTT
>NA|TRBV28|NA|TRBJ1-4
CASSPTPDGLTNEKLFF
TGTGCCAGCAGTCCGACCCCCGACGGACTAACTAATGAAAAACTGTTTTTT
>NA|TRBV7-6|NA|TRBJ2-2
CASSFNPSGTGELFF
TGTGCCAGCAGCTTTAACCCCTCGGGCACCGGGGAGCTGTTTTTT
>few|TRBV7-2|TRBD1|TRBJ1-5
CASSLTGGYSNQPQHF
TGTGCCAGCAGCTTAACAGGGGGCTATAGCAATCAGCCCCAGCATTTT
>few|TRBV30|NA|TRBJ1-1
CAWRNRFEAFF
TGTGCCTGGAGGAACAGGTTCGAAGCTTTCTTT
>NA|TRBV25-1|TRBD2|TRBJ2-1
CASQMLDGGISYNEQFF
TGTGCCAGCCAAATGCTAGACGGGGGGATCTCCTACAATGAGCAGTTCTTC